Listed below are T cell receptor beta chains from one sample, sequenced in a study of blood T cell repertoires in COVID-19. Measured with immunoSEQ multiplex PCR; TCRdb has only the in-frame clones, and not every one. There are about 250,000 clones in the sample; 65% to 90% occur only once, and approximately 9.6% lies in the top ten. Material for sequencing was PBMCs or T cells enriched from blood (not recorded which). The receptor set was obtained from a woman between 45 and 60 years old with acute COVID-19. Both conserved end residues are trimmed from each CDR3. The D gene is left open where the match is weak.

v_gene	d_gene	j_gene	CDR3aa
TRBV6-2/TRBV6-3	.	TRBJ2-5	ASSYTTSLQRETQY
TRBV7-2	TRBD2	TRBJ2-5	ASSLGTSGLWETQY
TRBV7-2	TRBD1	TRBJ2-2	ASSLVGGDRVTGELF
TRBV12-3/TRBV12-4	.	TRBJ1-5	ASSLGGTQPQH
TRBV6-5	.	TRBJ1-5	ANSYGRGGGQPQH
TRBV4-2	TRBD2	TRBJ2-7	ASSQLSGGARYEQY
TRBV27	.	TRBJ2-5	ASSLGESQETQY
TRBV5-1	TRBD2	TRBJ2-1	ASSLATGTSGGPSYNEQF
TRBV9	TRBD2	TRBJ2-1	ASSETSGGNYNEQF
TRBV30	.	TRBJ2-2	AWQRGWTGELF
TRBV5-1	.	TRBJ1-1	ASSPLGGSHTEAF
TRBV7-2	.	TRBJ2-6	ASSLGFPSGANVLT
TRBV6-4	.	TRBJ1-1	ASSPAAVDTEAF
TRBV7-9	.	TRBJ1-6	ASSFSQLGSPLH
TRBV15	.	TRBJ2-7	ATSRVGVTSSYEQY
TRBV29-1	TRBD2	TRBJ2-7	SVARGTMTYEQY
TRBV11-2	TRBD2	TRBJ2-2	ASSPLAGGTGELF
TRBV6-2/TRBV6-3	.	TRBJ2-5	ASSYSGGGVGETQY
TRBV5-5	TRBD1	TRBJ1-5	ASSPDRENQPQH
TRBV24-1	TRBD1	TRBJ2-3	ATSQPRQGRTDTQY
TRBV27	.	TRBJ1-2	ASSLASNYGYT
TRBV28	.	TRBJ1-4	ASSPGGDREKLF
TRBV5-1	TRBD1	TRBJ2-7	ASSPGQGNYEQY
TRBV9	.	TRBJ1-1	ASSVAAGLGTEAF
TRBV10-3	.	TRBJ1-1	AINQGWNTEAF
TRBV18	.	TRBJ2-5	ASSPQVLETQY